The next 9 T cell receptor beta chains were all read from a single sample in a study of siplizumab effects on memory and regulatory T cells (dated by TCRdb to the late 2010s). Libraries were built with the immunoSEQ multiplex PCR assay. TCRdb holds this immuneACCESS table with in-frame rearrangements only. Some clones are missing; in checked studies, unresolved V genes explain under half, and the rest has no known cause. Here the sample has 85,000 to 90,000 clones; about 87% occur a single time. Over 12% of the sample comes from the top ten. The sample taken for sequencing was CD4+ T cells sorted from blood. Every receptor here comes from a human donor in good health.

As DNA, the CDR3 is TGTGCCTGGAGTACGGGACTAGCGGGAGTAACAGATACGCAGTATTTT. Its protein is CAWSTGLAGVTDTQYF. This chain connects TRBV30 to TRBJ2-3; 14 bases line up with TRBD2. CDR1 is GTSNPN, CDR2 SVGIG, per germline (reference sequence). V lost 2 bases, J lost 3 bases, and 4 bases stayed unmatched. The CDR3 is 16 residues long.

J is TRBJ2-7 and V is TRBV6-1; TRBD1 might be the D (6 bases). Trimming pared 5 bases from V and 3 bases from J, leaving 17 bases between. This CDR3 comprises 15 residues. Germline V gene lookup returns CDR1 MNHNS and CDR2 SASEGT. The DNA for the CDR3 is TGTGCCAGCAGTAAATACCGGGACACCATCTACGAGCAGTACTTC. The encoded protein is CASSKYRDTIYEQYF.

The rearrangement uses TRBV28 and TRBJ2-1, with D perhaps given as TRBD1 or TRBD2 (5 bases each). V was trimmed by 6 bases and J by 4 bases, leaving 22 bases between them. The CDR3 runs 17 residues. Germline loops: CDR1 MDHEN, CDR2 SYDVKM. The CDR3 nucleotides read TGTGCCAGCAGGCGCCCTTCGCCCGGGGACGCATACAATGAGCAGTTCTTC. Translated, it gives CASRRPSPGDAYNEQFF.

The chain carries TRBV15 and TRBJ2-3, with 8 bases lining up with TRBD1. With 1 base clipped from V and 6 bases from J, the junction kept 9 bases outside the gene matches. Germline-derived CDR1 and CDR2 are LNHNV and YYDKDF (reference sequence). The CDR3 consists of 16 residues. The CDR3 sequence: CATSRVYRGDMDTQYF. The CDR3 region has the DNA TGTGCCACCAGCAGAGTGTACAGGGGGGATATGGATACGCAGTATTTT.

V and J are TRBV9 and TRBJ1-5; tentative D call: TRBD1 (6 bases). The CDR3 sequence is 15 residues long. The germline V and J ends were trimmed by 4 bases and 2 bases, with 13 bases remaining between them. Germline CDR1 and CDR2: SGDLS and YYNGEE. The CDR3 reads CASSRGGGGNQPQHF. CDR3 DNA: TGTGCCAGCAGCCGGGGGGGCGGGGGCAATCAGCCCCAGCATTTT.

The chain couples TRBV5-1 to TRBJ2-5; TRBD1 aligns across 8 bases. The CDR3 has 13 residues. CDR1 and CDR2 (germline): SGHRS, YFSETQ. Trimming took 3 bases from V and 5 from J; bases not matched to a gene: 3. The DNA of the CDR3 is TGCGCCAGCAGCTCCACAGGGGGGGAGACCCAGTACTTC. This translates into CASSSTGGETQYF.

This clone appeared a single time. The rearrangement joins TRBV5-1 to TRBJ2-7, with TRBD1 as a possible D gene (5 bases). Germline lookup yields CDR1 SGHRS and CDR2 YFSETQ. The CDR3 is 14 residues long. The germline V and J ends were trimmed by 0 bases and 3 bases, with 10 bases remaining between them. The CDR3 nucleotides are TGCGCCAGCAGCTTGGGTCAGGGTTTCTACGAGCAGTACTTC. This translates into CASSLGQGFYEQYF.

The gene calls are TRBV30 and TRBJ1-2, with D perhaps matching TRBD1 (5 bases). V dropped 0 bases and J dropped 4 bases, with 9 bases sitting between them. This CDR3 contains 13 residues. Germline loops: CDR1 GTSNPN, CDR2 SVGIG (reference sequence). The CDR3 sequence: CAWSVGASYGYTF. CDR3 bases: TGTGCCTGGAGTGTAGGGGCCTCCTATGGCTACACCTTC.

This clone is a singleton in its sample. The V and J genes are TRBV5-8 and TRBJ1-4, with TRBD1 as a possible D gene (5 bases). CDR1 SGHTS and CDR2 YDEGEE come from the germline V gene. V lost 4 bases and J 6 bases, leaving 13 bases between the germline ends. This CDR3 is 14 amino acids long. The CDR3 DNA sequence: TGTGCCAGCAGCCCTTCCGGGACGGATGAAAAACTGTTTTTT. Its protein is CASSPSGTDEKLFF.